This record covers a single T cell receptor (beta chain). The use of a sample-barcoded 5' primer and a J-beta primer mix characterized a second PCR of roughly 6 to 11 cycles. Carrying 12 random nucleotides, a template-switch adaptor labeled each individual cDNA molecule. TCRdb passed the 5' RACE reads through MiXCR, listing each CDR3 protein once. The table has roughly 2 million distinct CDR3 sequences, approximately 50% seen once. The data derive from a study of blood T cells in healthy people across ages. Germline loops: CDR1 ENHRY, CDR2 SYGVKD. This CDR3 has 12 residues. V lost 11 bases to trimming and J lost 1 base, with 10 bases between them.

This clonotype originated in a woman between 40 and 55 years old in good health. V gene TRBV10-3 combines with J gene TRBJ2-3; possible D gene TRBD2, 6 bases. Sample: blood. Written as DNA, the CDR3 is TGTGCCGCCTCGGGGGGCACAGATACGCAGTATTTT. Encoded protein: CAASGGTDTQYF.